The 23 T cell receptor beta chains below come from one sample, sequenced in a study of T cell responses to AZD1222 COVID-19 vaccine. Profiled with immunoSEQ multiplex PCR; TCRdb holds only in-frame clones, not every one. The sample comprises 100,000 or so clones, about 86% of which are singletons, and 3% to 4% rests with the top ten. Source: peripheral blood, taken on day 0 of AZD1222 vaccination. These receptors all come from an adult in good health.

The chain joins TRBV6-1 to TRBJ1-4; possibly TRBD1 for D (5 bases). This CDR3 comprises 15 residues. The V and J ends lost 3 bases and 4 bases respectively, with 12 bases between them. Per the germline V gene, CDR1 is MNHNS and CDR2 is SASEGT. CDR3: CASSDPFDSNEKLFF. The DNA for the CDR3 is TGTGCCAGCAGTGACCCCTTTGACAGTAATGAAAAACTGTTTTTT.

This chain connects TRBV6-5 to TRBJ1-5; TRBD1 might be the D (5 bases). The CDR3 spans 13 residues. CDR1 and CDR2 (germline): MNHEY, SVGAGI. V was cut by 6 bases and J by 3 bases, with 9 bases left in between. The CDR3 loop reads CASSGHTNQPQHF. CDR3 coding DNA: TGTGCCAGCAGCGGACACACCAATCAGCCCCAGCATTTT.

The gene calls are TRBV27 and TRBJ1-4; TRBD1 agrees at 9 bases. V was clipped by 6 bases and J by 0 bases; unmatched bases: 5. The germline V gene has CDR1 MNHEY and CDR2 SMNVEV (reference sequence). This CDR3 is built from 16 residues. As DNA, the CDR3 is TGTGCCAGCAGCCGGACAGGGGTTGCAACTAATGAAAAACTGTTTTTT. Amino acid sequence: CASSRTGVATNEKLFF.

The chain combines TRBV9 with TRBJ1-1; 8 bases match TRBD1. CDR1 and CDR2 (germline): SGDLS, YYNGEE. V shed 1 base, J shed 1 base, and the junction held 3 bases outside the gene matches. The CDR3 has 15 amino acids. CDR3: CASSVYGQGNTEAFF. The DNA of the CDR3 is TGTGCCAGCAGCGTATATGGACAGGGGAACACTGAAGCTTTCTTT.

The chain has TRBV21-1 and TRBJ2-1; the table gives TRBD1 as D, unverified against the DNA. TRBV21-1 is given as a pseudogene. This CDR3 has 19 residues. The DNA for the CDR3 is TGTGCCAGCAGCAAAAGGTCGCCGCAGGGACAGGGGCCCTACAATGAGCAGTTCTTC. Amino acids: CASSKRSPQGQGPYNEQFF.

CDR3 protein: CASSDGQGSSYNEQFF. CDR3 in DNA: TGTGCCAGCAGCGACGGACAGGGAAGCTCCTACAATGAGCAGTTCTTC. The J gene is TRBJ2-1, the V gene TRBV9; 8 nucleotides match TRBD1. Germline lookup yields CDR1 SGDLS and CDR2 YYNGEE. The CDR3 is made up of 16 amino acids. After removal of 3 bases from V and 0 bases from J, the junction contained 5 bases not matched to a gene.

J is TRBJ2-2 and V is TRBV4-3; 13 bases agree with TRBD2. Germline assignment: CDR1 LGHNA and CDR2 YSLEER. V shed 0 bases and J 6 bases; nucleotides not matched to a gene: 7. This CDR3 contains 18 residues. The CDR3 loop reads CASSQDTSGGVYAGELFF. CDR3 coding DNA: TGCGCCAGCAGCCAAGATACTAGCGGGGGGGTGTATGCCGGGGAGCTGTTTTTT.

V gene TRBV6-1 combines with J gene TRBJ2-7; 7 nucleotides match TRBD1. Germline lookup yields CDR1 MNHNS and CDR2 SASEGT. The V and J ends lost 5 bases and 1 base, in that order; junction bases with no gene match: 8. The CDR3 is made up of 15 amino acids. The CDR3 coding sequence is TGTGCCAGCAGTCGGGACAGCCACCCTTCCTACGAGCAGTACTTC. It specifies CASSRDSHPSYEQYF.

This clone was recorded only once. DNA of the CDR3: TGTGCCAGTAGTATAGTACCCAATCAGCCCCAGCATTTT. Translated, it gives CASSIVPNQPQHF. The chain joins TRBV19 to TRBJ1-5; no firm D call. The germline V and J ends were trimmed by 1 base and 3 bases, with 4 bases remaining between them. Germline values: CDR1 LNHDA, CDR2 SQIVND (reference sequence). CDR3 length equals 13 residues.

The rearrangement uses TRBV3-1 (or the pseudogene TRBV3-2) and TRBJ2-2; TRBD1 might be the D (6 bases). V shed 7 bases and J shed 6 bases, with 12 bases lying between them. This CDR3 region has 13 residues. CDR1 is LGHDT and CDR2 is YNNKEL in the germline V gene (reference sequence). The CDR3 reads CASTNRAPGELFF. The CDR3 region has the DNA TGTGCCAGCACCAACAGGGCCCCCGGGGAGCTGTTTTTT.

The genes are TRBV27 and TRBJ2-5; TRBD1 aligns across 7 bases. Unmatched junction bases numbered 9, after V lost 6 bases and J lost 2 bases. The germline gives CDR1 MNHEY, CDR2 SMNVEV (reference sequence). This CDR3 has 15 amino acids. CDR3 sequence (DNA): TGTGCCAGCAGGGTGACCGGGACAGTTCAAGAGACCCAGTACTTC. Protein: CASRVTGTVQETQYF.

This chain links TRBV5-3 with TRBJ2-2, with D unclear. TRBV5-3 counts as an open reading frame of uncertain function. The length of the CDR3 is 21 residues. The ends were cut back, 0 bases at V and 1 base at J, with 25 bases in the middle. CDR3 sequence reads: CARSLEWHKRNPQRNTGELFF. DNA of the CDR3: TGTGCCAGAAGCTTGGAGTGGCACAAACGAAACCCTCAAAGGAACACCGGGGAGCTGTTTTTT.

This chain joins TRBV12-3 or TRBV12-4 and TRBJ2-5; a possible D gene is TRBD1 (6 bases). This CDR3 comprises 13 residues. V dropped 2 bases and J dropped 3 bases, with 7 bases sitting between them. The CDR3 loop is CASSLNREETQYF. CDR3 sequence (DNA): TGTGCCAGCAGTTTAAACAGGGAAGAGACCCAGTACTTC.

CDR3 in DNA: TGCGCCAGCAGGGGGGGACAGGGGAGGAACACTGAAGCTTTCTTT. It translates to CASRGGQGRNTEAFF. V is TRBV10-2 and J is TRBJ1-1; 10 positions agree with TRBD1. The length of the CDR3 is 15 residues. J gave up 1 base and V 6 bases, and 5 bases lay outside the gene matches. Germline V gene lookup returns CDR1 WSHSY and CDR2 SAAADI.

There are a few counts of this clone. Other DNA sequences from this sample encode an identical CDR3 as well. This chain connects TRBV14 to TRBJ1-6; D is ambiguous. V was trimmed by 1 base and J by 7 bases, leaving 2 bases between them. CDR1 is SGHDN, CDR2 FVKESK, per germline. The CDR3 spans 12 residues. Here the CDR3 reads CASSQVNSPLHF. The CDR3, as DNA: TGTGCCAGCAGCCAAGTAAATTCACCCCTCCACTTT.

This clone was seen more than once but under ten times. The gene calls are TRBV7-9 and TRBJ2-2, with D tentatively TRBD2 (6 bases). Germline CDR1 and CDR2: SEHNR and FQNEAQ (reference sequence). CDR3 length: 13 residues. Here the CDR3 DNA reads TGTGGGGCGGGGCAGGTCAACACCGGGGAGCTGTTTTTT. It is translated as CGAGQVNTGELFF.

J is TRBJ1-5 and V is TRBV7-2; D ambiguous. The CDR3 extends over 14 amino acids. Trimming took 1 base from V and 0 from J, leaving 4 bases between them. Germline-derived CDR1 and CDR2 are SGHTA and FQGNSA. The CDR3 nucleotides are TGTGCCAGCAGCTTAGTAGGTAGCAATCAGCCCCAGCATTTT. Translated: CASSLVGSNQPQHF.

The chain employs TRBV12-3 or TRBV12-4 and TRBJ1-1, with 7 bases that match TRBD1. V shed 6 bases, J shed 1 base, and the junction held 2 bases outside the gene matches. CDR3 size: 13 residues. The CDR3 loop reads CASRGTANTEAFF. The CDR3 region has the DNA TGTGCCAGCAGGGGGACAGCGAACACTGAAGCTTTCTTT.

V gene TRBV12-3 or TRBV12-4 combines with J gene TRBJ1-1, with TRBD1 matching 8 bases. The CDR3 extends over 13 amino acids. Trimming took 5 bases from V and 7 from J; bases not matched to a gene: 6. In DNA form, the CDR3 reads TGTGCCAGCAGTCCAGGGGGCCGGAGTGAAGCTTTCTTT. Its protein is CASSPGGRSEAFF.

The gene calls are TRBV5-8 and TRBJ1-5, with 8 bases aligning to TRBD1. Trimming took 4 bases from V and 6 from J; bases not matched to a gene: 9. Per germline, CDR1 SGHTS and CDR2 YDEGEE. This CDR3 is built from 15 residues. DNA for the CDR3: TGTGCCAGCAGCAGGGGGGACAGGAGGATTCAGCCCCAGCATTTT. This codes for CASSRGDRRIQPQHF. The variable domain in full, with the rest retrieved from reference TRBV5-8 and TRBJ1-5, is EAGVTQSPTHLIKTRGQQATLRCSPISGHTSVYWYQQALGLGLQFLLWYDEGEERNRGNFPPRFSGRQFPNYSSELNVNALELEDSALYLCASSRGDRRIQPQHFGDGTRLSIL.

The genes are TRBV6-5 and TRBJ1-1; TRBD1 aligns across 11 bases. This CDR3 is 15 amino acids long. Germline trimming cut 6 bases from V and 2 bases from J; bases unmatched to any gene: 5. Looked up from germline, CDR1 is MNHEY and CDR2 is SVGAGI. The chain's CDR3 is CASSFRTGGNTEAFF. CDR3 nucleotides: TGTGCCAGCAGCTTCCGGACAGGGGGCAACACTGAAGCTTTCTTT.

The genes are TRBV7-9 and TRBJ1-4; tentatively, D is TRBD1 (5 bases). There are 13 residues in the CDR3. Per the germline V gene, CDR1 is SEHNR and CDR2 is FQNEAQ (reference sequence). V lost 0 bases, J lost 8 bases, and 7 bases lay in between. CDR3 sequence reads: CASSLASGEKLFF. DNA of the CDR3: TGTGCCAGCAGCTTAGCGTCAGGGGAAAAACTGTTTTTT.

The CDR3 DNA reads as TGTGCCAGTAGTATGTCCGGACTAGCGCCCTACAATGAGCAGTTCTTC. Residues: CASSMSGLAPYNEQFF. The rearrangement links TRBV19 to TRBJ2-1; TRBD2 matches 9 bases. The length of the CDR3 is 16 residues. Trimming removed 3 bases from V and 2 bases from J; junction bases left unmatched: 5. Germline V gene data show CDR1 as LNHDA and CDR2 as SQIVND (reference sequence).